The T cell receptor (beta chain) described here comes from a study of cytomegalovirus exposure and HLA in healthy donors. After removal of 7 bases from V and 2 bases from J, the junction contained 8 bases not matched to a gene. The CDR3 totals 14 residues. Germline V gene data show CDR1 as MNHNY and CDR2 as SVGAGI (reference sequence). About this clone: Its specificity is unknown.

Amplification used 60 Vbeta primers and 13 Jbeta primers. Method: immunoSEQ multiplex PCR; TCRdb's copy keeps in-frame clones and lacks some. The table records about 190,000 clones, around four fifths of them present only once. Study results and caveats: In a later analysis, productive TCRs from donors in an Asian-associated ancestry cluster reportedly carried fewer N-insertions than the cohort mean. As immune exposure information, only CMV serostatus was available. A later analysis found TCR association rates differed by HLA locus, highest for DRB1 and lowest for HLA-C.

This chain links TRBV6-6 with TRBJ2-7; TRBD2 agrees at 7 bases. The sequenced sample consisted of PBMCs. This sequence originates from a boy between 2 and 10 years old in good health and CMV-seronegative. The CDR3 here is CASTLPGGTYEQYF. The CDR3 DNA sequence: TGTGCCAGCACCCTCCCCGGGGGGACCTACGAGCAGTACTTC.